What follows are 30 T cell receptor beta chains derived from one specimen sequenced in a study of tumor and adjacent non-tumor tissue in lung cancer. A modified ARM-PCR protocol with three rounds of nested PCR amplified TCRbeta. TCRdb re-analysed the multiplex PCR reads in MiXCR, keeping a single row per CDR3 protein. This sample has under 250,000 distinct CDR3 sequences, with approximately 74% found just once. This sample's RNA came from whole unsorted tissue. The sample consisted of lung tumor tissue. All receptors come from a man aged 55 to 70 with non-small cell lung cancer.

This chain connects TRBV5-4 to TRBJ2-4; unclear D gene. CDR1 is SGHNT, CDR2 YYREEE, per germline (reference sequence). CDR3 size: 17 residues. Trimming cost V 0 bases and J 2 bases, with 15 bases left between them. The CDR3 region has the DNA TGTGCCAGCAGCTTGGACGTACGTGGTGCGACCAAAAACATTCAGTACTTC. This sequence encodes CASSLDVRGATKNIQYF. Supplemented by reference TRBV5-4 and TRBJ2-4, the full variable domain reads ETGVTQSPTHLIKTRGQQVTLRCSSQSGHNTVSWYQQALGQGPQFIFQYYREEENGRGNFPPRFSGLQFPNYSSELNVNALELDDSALYLCASSLDVRGATKNIQYFGAGTRLSVL.

Concerning this clonotype: With a much larger clone just one base away, this may be a read error. The V call is TRBV4-1, the J call TRBJ2-3; 9 bases are shared with TRBD2. Germline CDR1 is MGHRA and CDR2 is YSYEKL. With V trimmed by 1 base and J by 7 bases, 6 bases remained unmatched. The CDR3 extends over 15 amino acids. The CDR3 nucleotides read TGCGCCAGCAGCCAAGGCGGCGGGAGGGCAAATACGCAGTATTTT. This gives the protein CASSQGGGRANTQYF.

The sample holds one count of this clonotype. Sequence at one end of the junction differs from germline and may be a read error. J is TRBJ1-1 and V is TRBV11-2; possible D gene TRBD1, 5 bases. Per germline, CDR1 SGHAT and CDR2 FQNNGV. The CDR3 totals 17 residues. The CDR3 protein is CTSSLGTFYRTNTGAFF. CDR3 in DNA: TGTACCAGCAGCTTAGGGACTTTTTATCGGACGAACACTGGAGCTTTCTTT.

As for this clonotype: In this CDR3 the conserved last residue, phenylalanine or tryptophan, is missing, so a read error is likely. V gene TRBV20-1 combines with J gene TRBJ1-5, with TRBD1 matching over 7 bases. The V and J ends lost 0 bases and 7 bases, in that order; junction bases with no gene match: 9. CDR1 is DFQATT and CDR2 is SNEGSKA in the germline V gene (reference sequence). There are 15 residues in the CDR3. The CDR3 nucleotides are TGCAGTGCTAGAGATCAACAGGGGAATGGGCAGCCCCAGCATTAT. It specifies CSARDQQGNGQPQHY.

A word on this clonotype: The germline gene is not matched at one end of the junction; a read error may be the cause. V usage is TRBV11-2 and J usage is TRBJ2-5, with TRBD2 matching over 8 bases. Germline values: CDR1 SGHAT, CDR2 FQNNGV. CDR3 length: 13 amino acids. This chain's CDR3 is CASTQRGLESHYF. The CDR3 coding sequence is TGTGCCAGCACGCAGCGGGGGTTAGAGTCCCATTACTTC.

Comment on this clonotype: A read error is possible here, since a much larger clone lies one base away. The gene calls are TRBV29-1 and TRBJ2-3, with D uncertain. Trimming took off 6 bases at V and 8 bases at J, with 12 bases between the two ends. The CDR3 runs to 11 residues. Germline CDR1 SQVTM, CDR2 ANQGSEA. The CDR3 DNA is TGCAGCGTGGTGAAGGGCGGTACGCAGTATTTT. It specifies CSVVKGGTQYF.

With respect to this clonotype: Given the absence of the conserved phenylalanine or tryptophan at the CDR3 end, a read error is likely. This chain joins TRBV6-1 and TRBJ2-7; tentative D call: TRBD2 (5 bases). The CDR3 runs 14 residues. Germline loops: CDR1 MNHNS, CDR2 SASEGT. For the CDR3, the DNA is TGTACCAGCAGTGCCTCCGGGAAGGCCTACGACCAGTACCTC. This translates into CTSSASGKAYDQYL.

To note about this clonotype: A much larger clone lies one base from this, so it may be a read error. This rearrangement joins TRBV20-1 to TRBJ1-1; D ambiguous. The CDR3 consists of 15 residues. V was cut by 0 bases and J by 4 bases, with 15 bases left in between. CDR1 is DFQATT and CDR2 is SNEGSKA in the germline V gene (reference sequence). The CDR3 bases are TGCAGTGCTAGAGATTGGAAGGTATCATCCACTGAAGCTTTCTTT. Translating gives CSARDWKVSSTEAFF.

This clonotype came up many times. The genes are TRBV6-5 and TRBJ2-2, with 8 bases matching TRBD2. The CDR3 spans 16 residues. CDR1 MNHEY and CDR2 SVGAGI come from the germline V gene. V lost 6 bases to trimming and J lost 0 bases; unmatched junction nucleotides: 6. This chain's CDR3 is CASSFQTSANTGELFF. CDR3 bases: TGTGCCAGCAGCTTCCAGACTAGCGCGAACACCGGGGAGCTGTTTTTT.

The rearrangement links TRBV7-3 to TRBJ2-1; the match to TRBD2 covers 8 bases. The germline gives CDR1 SGHTA, CDR2 FQGTGA. This CDR3 region has 14 residues. V was pared by 4 bases and J by 5 bases, with 4 bases of the junction left unmatched. CDR3 DNA: TGTGCCAGCAGCTCGGGAGGGCCTGACAATGAGCAGTTCTTC. It specifies CASSSGGPDNEQFF.

A remark on this clonotype: A read error may account for a junction end that differs from germline. The CDR3 DNA follows: TGCACCAGCAGCTTGGCCCCTCTAGGGGTGAAGGTCGGGGAGCTGTTTTTT. It encodes CTSSLAPLGVKVGELFF. This chain uses TRBV5-1 with TRBJ2-2; a weak D match, TRBD1 (5 bases). Germline V gene sequence: CDR1 SGHRS, CDR2 YFSETQ. The CDR3 is 17 amino acids.

Turning to this clonotype: Given a much more abundant clone one base away, this may be a read error. This chain uses TRBV6-2 or TRBV6-3 with TRBJ2-3, with 11 bases fitting TRBD2. In germline, CDR1 is MNHEY, CDR2 SVGEGT. CDR3 size: 17 residues. The CDR3: CASSYVTSGTGTDMQYF. Written as DNA, the CDR3 is TGTGCCAGCAGTTACGTGACTAGCGGGACGGGCACAGATATGCAGTATTTT.

The V call is TRBV12-3 or TRBV12-4, the J call TRBJ2-3; 7 bases align to TRBD2. The CDR3 has 15 amino acids. The trim removed 7 bases at V and 3 bases at J, leaving 10 bases unmatched. The DNA for the CDR3 is TGTGCCAGCACAGGGACTAACGGGGATACAGATACGCAGTATTTT. Its translation: CASTGTNGDTDTQYF.

The V gene is TRBV10-2, the J gene TRBJ2-7; a weak D match, TRBD2 (5 bases). Germline-derived CDR1 and CDR2 are WSHSY and SAAADI. The CDR3 consists of 13 residues. Trimming removed 0 bases from V and 2 bases from J, with 5 bases in between. The DNA for the CDR3 is TGCGCCAGCAGTGAGTCGGGAGCCTACGAGCAGTACTTC. Its protein is CASSESGAYEQYF.

On this clonotype: A much larger clonotype is one base distant, so this may be a read error. This chain uses TRBV5-6 with TRBJ1-3; D is ambiguous. V lost 5 bases and J 0 bases, leaving 12 bases between the germline ends. This CDR3 is built from 15 residues. The germline gives CDR1 SGHDT, CDR2 YYEEEE. The CDR3 DNA is TGTGCCAGCAGATTAGGCAGTCTCTCTGGAAACACCATATATTTT. This codes for CASRLGSLSGNTIYF.

Comment on this clonotype: Mismatch with germline at one junction end may stem from a read error. The V gene is TRBV11-1, the J gene TRBJ2-2; perhaps TRBD2 as D (5 bases). This CDR3 is built from 14 residues. CDR1 and CDR2 (germline): SGHAT, FQDESV (reference sequence). The DNA of the CDR3 is TGTGGCAGCAGCTTTAGTCGGAACACCGGGAAGCTGTTTTTT. This encodes CGSSFSRNTGKLFF.

In this sample, this clonotype turned up once. The CDR3: CASSLVPRRLAGDTGTDTQYF. The CDR3 DNA reads TGTGCCAGCAGCTTAGTACCCAGGAGACTAGCGGGAGACACAGGGACAGATACGCAGTATTTT. This chain connects TRBV7-2 to TRBJ2-3; 12 bases fit TRBD2. The CDR3 is 21 amino acids. The V segment lost 1 base and the J segment 3 bases; nucleotides outside the gene matches: 17. Per the germline V gene, CDR1 is SGHTA and CDR2 is FQGNSA.

As for this clonotype: A read error is possible here, since a much larger clone lies one base away. The V call is TRBV6-2 or TRBV6-3, the J call TRBJ1-5, with D possibly TRBD1 on 6 matching bases. Germline lookup yields CDR1 MNHEY and CDR2 SVGEGT. There are 14 residues in the CDR3. CDR3 residues: CACSADWGLQPQHF. CDR3 sequence (DNA): TGTGCCTGCAGTGCCGATTGGGGGCTGCAGCCCCAGCATTTT.

A note on this clonotype: At one boundary the junction diverges from the germline segment, which might be a read error. The CDR3 DNA reads as TGTACCAGCAGCACCACCTACGAGCGGTACTTC. This encodes CTSSTTYERYF. J is TRBJ2-7 and V is TRBV11-3; no clear D gene. Germline V gene data show CDR1 as SGHNT and CDR2 as YENEEA. This CDR3 region has 11 residues.

As to this clonotype: One base away lies a much larger clone, so this may be a sequencing read error. The V gene is TRBV4-3, the J gene TRBJ2-1, with a possible D match to TRBD2 (6 bases). Germline-derived CDR1 and CDR2 are LGHNA and YSLEER. CDR3 length: 15 amino acids. The CDR3 sequence: CASSQAGSGYNERFF. CDR3 coding DNA: TGCGCCAGCAGCCAAGCCGGGAGTGGTTACAATGAGCGGTTCTTC.

In this sample, this clonotype turned up many times. This chain joins TRBV4-2 and TRBJ2-3, with D perhaps being TRBD1 or TRBD2 (6 bases each). Germline CDR1 reads LGHNA; CDR2 reads YNFKEQ. CDR3 length equals 17 residues. V dropped 1 base and J dropped 4 bases, with 18 bases sitting between them. CDR3 DNA sequence: TGTGCCAGCAGCCAAGGCCCCAGCGGAGGGGGGTCAGATACGCAGTATTTT. Translated: CASSQGPSGGGSDTQYF.

This clonotype was detected once. The junction departs from the called germline gene at one end, perhaps through a read error. The V call is TRBV20-1, the J call TRBJ2-7; TRBD2 is a possible D gene (6 bases). This CDR3 contains 13 residues. CDR1 is DFQATT and CDR2 is SNEGSKA in the germline V gene (reference sequence). The CDR3 loop reads CTATGGGSYEQYF. The CDR3 coding sequence is TGCACTGCTACCGGGGGAGGCTCCTACGAGCAGTACTTC.

On this clonotype itself: Without the conserved terminal phenylalanine or tryptophan, this CDR3 likely stems from a read error. The chain has TRBV11-2 and TRBJ2-1, with 9 bases that match TRBD1. CDR1 is SGHAT and CDR2 is FQNNGV in the germline V gene. This CDR3 has 15 amino acids. The CDR3 coding sequence is TGTGCCAGCACTCTGGACAGGGGAGAGTACAATGATCAGTTCTTA. This encodes CASTLDRGEYNDQFL.

The gene calls are TRBV7-8 and TRBJ1-2; D not resolved. The CDR3 is made up of 14 amino acids. Deletions cut 5 bases from V and 2 bases from J, with 12 bases between. Germline assignment: CDR1 SGHVS and CDR2 FQNEAQ. CDR3 nucleotide sequence: TGTGCCAGCAGCATGGAAGGACGGAACTATGGCTACACCTTC. Its translation: CASSMEGRNYGYTF.

This chain links TRBV11-1 with TRBJ2-1; D is unclear. The germline CDR1 and CDR2 sequences are SGHAT and FQDESV (reference sequence). This CDR3 spans 13 amino acids. V was clipped by 9 bases and J by 4 bases, with 13 bases between them. CDR3 bases: TGTGCCAGTAACTTAGAGCTGTACAATGAGCAGTTCTTC. This codes for CASNLELYNEQFF.

With respect to this clonotype: The junction and the germline gene differ at one end; a read error may be behind it. The chain joins TRBV20-1 to TRBJ2-5; 12 bases match TRBD2. Germline V gene data show CDR1 as DFQATT and CDR2 as SNEGSKA (reference sequence). The CDR3 contains 15 residues. The CDR3 DNA is TGCAGTGCGACGACTAGCGGGGGTTGGCGAGAGACTCAGTACTTC. Encoded protein: CSATTSGGWRETQYF.

On this clonotype itself: Its ends do not fully match the called genes, so a read error is possible. The chain carries TRBV20-1 and TRBJ2-7; possibly TRBD1 or TRBD2 for D (5 bases each). Germline assignment: CDR1 DFQATT and CDR2 SNEGSKA (reference sequence). This CDR3 is built from 11 residues. The CDR3 spells CSVTGRDEQYF. The CDR3 nucleotides read TGTAGTGTCACGGGGCGGGACGAGCAGTACTTC.

This clonotype was detected many times. V is TRBV11-3 and J is TRBJ2-3; perhaps TRBD2 as D (6 bases). V dropped 10 bases and J dropped 2 bases, with 10 bases sitting between them. This CDR3 contains 12 residues. Germline loops: CDR1 SGHNT, CDR2 YENEEA. The DNA for the CDR3 is TGTGCCATCGGCGGGACCACAGATACGCAGTATTTT. It yields the protein CAIGGTTDTQYF. The variable domain in full, completed from reference TRBV11-3 and TRBJ2-3, reads EAGVVQSPRYKIIEKKQPVAFWCNPISGHNTLYWYLQNLGQGPELLIRYENEEAVDDSQLPKDRFSAERLKGVDSTLKIQPAELGDSAVYLCAIGGTTDTQYFGPGTRLTVL.

The V gene is TRBV7-3, the J gene TRBJ2-1, with D possibly being TRBD1 (5 bases). The CDR3 is 18 residues long. Germline CDR1 reads SGHTA; CDR2 reads FQGTGA. The V gene lost 4 bases and the J gene lost 8 bases, with 27 bases spanning the gap. The CDR3 DNA sequence: TGTGCCAGCAGCTCTCTCCGATTATTACCAGGGCTCATCGATGAGCAGTTCTTC. Translation gives CASSSLRLLPGLIDEQFF.

This clonotype was seen a few times. The junction departs from germline at one end; a sequencing error may be responsible. The chain has TRBV11-2 and TRBJ2-2, with D possibly TRBD2 on 5 matching bases. The length of the CDR3 is 13 residues. The germline V gene encodes CDR1 SGHAT and CDR2 FQNNGV. CDR3: CASSLERAGEPFF. The CDR3 nucleotides are TGTGCTAGCAGCTTAGAGAGGGCCGGGGAGCCGTTTTTT. Supplemented by reference TRBV11-2 and TRBJ2-2, the full variable domain reads EAGVAQSPRYKIIEKRQSVAFWCNPISGHATLYWYQQILGQGPKLLIQFQNNGVVDDSQLPKDRFSAERLKGVDSTLKIQPAKLEDSAVYLCASSLERAGEPFFGEGSRLTVL.